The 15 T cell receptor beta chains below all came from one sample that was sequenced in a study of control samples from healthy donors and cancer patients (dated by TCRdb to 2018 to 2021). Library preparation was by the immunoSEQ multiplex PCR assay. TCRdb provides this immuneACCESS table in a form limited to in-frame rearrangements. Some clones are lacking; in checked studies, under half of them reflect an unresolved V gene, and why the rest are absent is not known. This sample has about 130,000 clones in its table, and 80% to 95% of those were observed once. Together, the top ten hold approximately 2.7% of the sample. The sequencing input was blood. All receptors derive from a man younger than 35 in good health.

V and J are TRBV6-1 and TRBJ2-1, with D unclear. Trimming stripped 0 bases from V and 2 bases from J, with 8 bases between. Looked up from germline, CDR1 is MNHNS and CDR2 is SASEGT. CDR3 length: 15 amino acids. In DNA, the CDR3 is TGTGCCAGCAGTGAAGCGCCAGATCCCTACAATGAGCAGTTCTTC. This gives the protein CASSEAPDPYNEQFF.

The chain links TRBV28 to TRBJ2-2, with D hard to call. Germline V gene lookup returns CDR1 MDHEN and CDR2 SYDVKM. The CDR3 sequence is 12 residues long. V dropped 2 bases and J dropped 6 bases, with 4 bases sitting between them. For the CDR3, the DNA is TGTGCCAGCAGTTTACCTGCCGGGGAGCTGTTTTTT. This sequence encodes CASSLPAGELFF.

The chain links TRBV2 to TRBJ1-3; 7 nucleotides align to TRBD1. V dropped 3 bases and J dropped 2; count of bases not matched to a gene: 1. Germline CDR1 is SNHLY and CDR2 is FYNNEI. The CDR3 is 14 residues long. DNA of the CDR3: TGTGCCAGCAGTGACAGGGGGGCTGGAAACACCATATATTTT. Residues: CASSDRGAGNTIYF.

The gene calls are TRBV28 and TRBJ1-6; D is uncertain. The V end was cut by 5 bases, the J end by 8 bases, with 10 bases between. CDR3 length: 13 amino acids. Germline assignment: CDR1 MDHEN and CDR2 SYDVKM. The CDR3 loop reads CASSRLPDSPLHF. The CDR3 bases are TGTGCCAGCAGTCGACTCCCAGATTCACCCCTCCACTTT.

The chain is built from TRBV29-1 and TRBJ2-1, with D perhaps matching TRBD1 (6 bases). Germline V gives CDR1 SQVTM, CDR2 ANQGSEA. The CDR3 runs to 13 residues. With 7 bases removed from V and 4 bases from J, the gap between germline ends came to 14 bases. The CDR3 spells CSAPRQGYNEQFF. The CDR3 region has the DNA TGCAGCGCCCCCCGGCAGGGGTACAATGAGCAGTTCTTC.

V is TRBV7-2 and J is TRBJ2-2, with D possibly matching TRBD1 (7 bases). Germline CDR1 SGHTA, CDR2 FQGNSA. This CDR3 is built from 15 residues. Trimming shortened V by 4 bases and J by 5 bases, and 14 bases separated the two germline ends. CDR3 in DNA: TGTGCCAGCAGCTCCACAGGGGCGGGGACCGGGGAGCTGTTTTTT. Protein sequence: CASSSTGAGTGELFF.

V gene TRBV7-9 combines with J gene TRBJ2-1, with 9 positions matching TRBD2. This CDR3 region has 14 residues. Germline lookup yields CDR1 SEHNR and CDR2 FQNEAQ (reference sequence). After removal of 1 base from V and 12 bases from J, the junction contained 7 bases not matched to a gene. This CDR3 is CASSLGVAGVVQFF. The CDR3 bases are TGTGCCAGCAGCTTAGGGGTAGCGGGAGTGGTGCAGTTCTTC.

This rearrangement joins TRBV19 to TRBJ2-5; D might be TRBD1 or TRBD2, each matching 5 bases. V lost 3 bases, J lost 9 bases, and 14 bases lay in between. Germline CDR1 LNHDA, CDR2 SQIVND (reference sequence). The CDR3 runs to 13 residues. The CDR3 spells CASSMGELGAQYF. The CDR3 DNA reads TGTGCCAGTAGTATGGGGGAGTTGGGGGCCCAGTACTTC.

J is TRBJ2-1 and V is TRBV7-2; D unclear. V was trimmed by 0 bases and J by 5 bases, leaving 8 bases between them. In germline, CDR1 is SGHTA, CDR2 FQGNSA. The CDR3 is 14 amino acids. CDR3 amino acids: CASSLAGFNNEQFF. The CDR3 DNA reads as TGTGCCAGCAGCTTAGCGGGGTTCAACAATGAGCAGTTCTTC.

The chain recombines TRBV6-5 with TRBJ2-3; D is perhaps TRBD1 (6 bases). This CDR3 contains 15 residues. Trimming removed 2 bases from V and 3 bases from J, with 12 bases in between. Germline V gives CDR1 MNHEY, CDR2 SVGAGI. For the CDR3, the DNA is TGTGCCAGCAGTTACGAACCAGGGACAACAGATACGCAGTATTTT. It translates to CASSYEPGTTDTQYF.

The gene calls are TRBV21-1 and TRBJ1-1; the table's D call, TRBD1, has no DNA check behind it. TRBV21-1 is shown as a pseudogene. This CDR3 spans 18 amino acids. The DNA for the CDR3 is TGTGCCAGCAGCCAAAGGTTGTCGTTTGGACAGAGGAACACTGAAGCTTTCTTT. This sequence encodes CASSQRLSFGQRNTEAFF.

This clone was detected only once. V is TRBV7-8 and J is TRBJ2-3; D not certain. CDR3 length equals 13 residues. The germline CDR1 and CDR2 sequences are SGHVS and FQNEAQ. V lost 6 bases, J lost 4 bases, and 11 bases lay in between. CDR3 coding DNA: TGTGCCAGCAGATTGACTCGACCAGATACGCAGTATTTT. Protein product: CASRLTRPDTQYF. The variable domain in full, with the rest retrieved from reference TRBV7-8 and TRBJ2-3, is GAGVSQSPRYKVAKRGQDVALRCDPISGHVSLFWYQQALGQGPEFLTYFQNEAQLDKSGLPSDRFFAERPEGSVSTLKIQRTQQEDSAVYLCASRLTRPDTQYFGPGTRLTVL.

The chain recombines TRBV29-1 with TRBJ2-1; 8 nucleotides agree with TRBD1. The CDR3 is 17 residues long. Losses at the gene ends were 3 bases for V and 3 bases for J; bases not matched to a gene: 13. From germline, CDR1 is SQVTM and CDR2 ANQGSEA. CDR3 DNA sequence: TGCAGCGTTGACTCCGGGACAGGAATCACTGGCTACAATGAGCAGTTCTTC. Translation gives CSVDSGTGITGYNEQFF.

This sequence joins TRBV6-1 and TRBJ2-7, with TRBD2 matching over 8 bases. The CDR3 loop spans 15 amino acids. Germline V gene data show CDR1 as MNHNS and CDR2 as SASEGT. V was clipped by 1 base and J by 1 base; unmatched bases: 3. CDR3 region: CASSEELAGSYEQYV. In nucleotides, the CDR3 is TGTGCCAGCAGTGAAGAGCTAGCGGGTTCCTACGAGCAGTACGTC.

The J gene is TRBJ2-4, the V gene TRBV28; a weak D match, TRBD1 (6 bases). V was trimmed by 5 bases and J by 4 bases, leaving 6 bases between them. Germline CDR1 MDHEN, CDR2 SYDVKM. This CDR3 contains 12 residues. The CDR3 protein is CASSTGKNIQYF. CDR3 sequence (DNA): TGTGCCAGCAGTACAGGGAAAAACATTCAGTACTTC.